What follows describes a single T cell receptor (beta chain). What it recognizes is unknown. Germline CDR1 and CDR2: MNHEY and SMNVEV (reference sequence). The CDR3 spans 14 residues. V was clipped by 6 bases and J by 0 bases, with 9 bases between them. The data are from a study of response to subunit inactivated influenza vaccine. Broader study findings: Each seasonal influenza vaccination recruits few new T cells, the authors suggested.

TCRdb re-called the RT-PCR reads with MiXCR, one entry per CDR3 protein. Among under 800,000 distinct CDR3 sequences listed, about 15% were seen once. Sample: PBMCs from blood, taken less than 15 days before vaccination. The sequence was obtained from a man in his fifties or sixties who received an inactivated influenza vaccine. V gene TRBV27 combines with J gene TRBJ1-5, with D unclear. This chain's CDR3 is CASSTKSSNQPQHF. The CDR3 region has the DNA TGTGCCAGCAGCACTAAATCTAGCAATCAGCCCCAGCATTTT.